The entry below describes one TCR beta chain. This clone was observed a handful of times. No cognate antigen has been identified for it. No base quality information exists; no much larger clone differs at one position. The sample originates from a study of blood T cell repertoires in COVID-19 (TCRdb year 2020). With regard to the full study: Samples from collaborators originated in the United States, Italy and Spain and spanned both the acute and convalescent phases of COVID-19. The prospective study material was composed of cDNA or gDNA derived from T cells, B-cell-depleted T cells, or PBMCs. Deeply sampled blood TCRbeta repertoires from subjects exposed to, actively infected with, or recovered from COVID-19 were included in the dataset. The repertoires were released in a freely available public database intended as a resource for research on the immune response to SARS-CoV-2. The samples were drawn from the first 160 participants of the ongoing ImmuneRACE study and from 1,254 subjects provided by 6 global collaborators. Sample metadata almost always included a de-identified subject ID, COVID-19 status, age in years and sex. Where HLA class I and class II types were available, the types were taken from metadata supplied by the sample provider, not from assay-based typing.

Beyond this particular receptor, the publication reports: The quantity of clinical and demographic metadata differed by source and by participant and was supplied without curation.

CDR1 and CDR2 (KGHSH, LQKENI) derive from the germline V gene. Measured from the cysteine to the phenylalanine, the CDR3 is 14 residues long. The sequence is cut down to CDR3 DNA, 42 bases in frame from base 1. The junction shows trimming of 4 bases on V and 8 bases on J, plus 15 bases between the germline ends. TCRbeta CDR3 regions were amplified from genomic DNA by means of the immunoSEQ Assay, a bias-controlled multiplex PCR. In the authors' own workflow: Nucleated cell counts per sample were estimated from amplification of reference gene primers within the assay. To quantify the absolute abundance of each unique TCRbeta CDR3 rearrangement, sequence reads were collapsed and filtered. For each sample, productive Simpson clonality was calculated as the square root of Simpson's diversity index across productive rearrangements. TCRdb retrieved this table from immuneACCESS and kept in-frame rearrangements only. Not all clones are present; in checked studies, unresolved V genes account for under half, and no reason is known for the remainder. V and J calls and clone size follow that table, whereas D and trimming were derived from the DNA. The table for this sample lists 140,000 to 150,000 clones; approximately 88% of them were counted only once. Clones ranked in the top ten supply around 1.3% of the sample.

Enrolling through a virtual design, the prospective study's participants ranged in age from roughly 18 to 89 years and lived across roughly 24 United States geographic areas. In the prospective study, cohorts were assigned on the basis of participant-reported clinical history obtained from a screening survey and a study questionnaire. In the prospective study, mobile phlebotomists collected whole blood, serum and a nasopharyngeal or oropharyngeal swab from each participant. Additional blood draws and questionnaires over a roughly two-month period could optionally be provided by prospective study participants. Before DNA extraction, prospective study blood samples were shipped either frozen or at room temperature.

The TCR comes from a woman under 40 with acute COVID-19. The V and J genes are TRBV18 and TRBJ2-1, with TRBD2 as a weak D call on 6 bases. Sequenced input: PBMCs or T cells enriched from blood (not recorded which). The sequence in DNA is TGTGCCAGCTCACTACTTGGCGGGGCGGATGAGCAGTTCTTC. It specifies CASSLLGGADEQFF.